What follows are 4 T cell receptor beta chains derived from one specimen sequenced in a study of blood T cell repertoires in COVID-19. Assay used: immunoSEQ multiplex PCR; TCRdb lists only in-frame clones, some missing. The repertoire holds 150,000 or so clones, with approximately 92% as singletons. Material: peripheral blood. The receptors shown here come from a young man with COVID-19, enrolled during active disease.

This chain links TRBV5-1 with TRBJ2-7, with 10 positions matching TRBD2. The CDR3 has 15 amino acids. Germline CDR1 and CDR2: SGHRS and YFSETQ. J gave up 4 bases and V 3 bases, and 7 bases lay outside the gene matches. In nucleotides, the CDR3 is TGCGCCAGCAGCTACGGACTAGCGGACCTATACGAGCAGTACTTC. Amino acids: CASSYGLADLYEQYF.

The chain couples TRBV19 to TRBJ2-6; TRBD1 might be the D (5 bases). The CDR3 runs 15 residues. The V end lost 1 base, the J end lost 5 bases, and 9 bases lay between the germline ends. Germline-derived CDR1 and CDR2 are LNHDA and SQIVND (reference sequence). CDR3 protein: CASSIGGRRANVLTF. The CDR3 DNA follows: TGTGCCAGTAGTATAGGGGGCAGAAGGGCCAACGTCCTGACTTTC.

The chain joins TRBV7-2 to TRBJ2-7; possible D gene TRBD1, 5 bases. Trimming pared 5 bases from V and 6 bases from J, leaving 11 bases between. Germline V gene data show CDR1 as SGHTA and CDR2 as FQGNSA. The CDR3 consists of 12 residues. CDR3 loop: CASSRDRIEQYF. In DNA form, the CDR3 reads TGTGCCAGCAGCAGAGACAGAATCGAGCAGTACTTC.

The rearrangement joins TRBV3-1 (or the pseudogene TRBV3-2) to TRBJ2-3, with D uncertain. This CDR3 is 13 amino acids long. The germline gives CDR1 LGHDT, CDR2 YNNKEL (reference sequence). V lost 7 bases, J lost 10 bases, and 18 bases lay in between. DNA for the CDR3: TGTGCCAGCACCTCCCCCGCAGGCTCCGCGCAGTATTTT. Translating it yields CASTSPAGSAQYF.